The T cell receptor (beta chain) described here comes from a study of T cells in Graves' hyperthyroidism and ophthalmopathy. In the study overall: Peripheral blood was obtained at initial diagnosis, preceding any treatment.

This clonotype was observed a few times. RNA transcripts provided the source from which TCR beta CDR3 regions were amplified. Carried out on the TCR CDR3, a first-round RT-PCR used the HTBI primer set. A single record per CDR3 protein comes from TCRdb applying MiXCR to the multiplex PCR reads. This sample has around 97,000 distinct CDR3 sequences, with 45% to 50% found just once. This clonotype was sampled from a man aged 35-49 years with Graves' hyperthyroidism. The sequenced sample was blood.

In nucleotides, the CDR3 is TGTGCCAGCAGTTTATCGGTATGGGGACGGTACGAGCAGTACTTC. It encodes CASSLSVWGRYEQYF. The chain uses TRBV27 and TRBJ2-7; D possibly uses TRBD1 or TRBD2 (5 bases each). This CDR3 has 15 residues. The ends were cut back, 0 bases at V and 4 bases at J, with 13 bases in the middle. The germline CDR1 and CDR2 sequences are MNHEY and SMNVEV (reference sequence).